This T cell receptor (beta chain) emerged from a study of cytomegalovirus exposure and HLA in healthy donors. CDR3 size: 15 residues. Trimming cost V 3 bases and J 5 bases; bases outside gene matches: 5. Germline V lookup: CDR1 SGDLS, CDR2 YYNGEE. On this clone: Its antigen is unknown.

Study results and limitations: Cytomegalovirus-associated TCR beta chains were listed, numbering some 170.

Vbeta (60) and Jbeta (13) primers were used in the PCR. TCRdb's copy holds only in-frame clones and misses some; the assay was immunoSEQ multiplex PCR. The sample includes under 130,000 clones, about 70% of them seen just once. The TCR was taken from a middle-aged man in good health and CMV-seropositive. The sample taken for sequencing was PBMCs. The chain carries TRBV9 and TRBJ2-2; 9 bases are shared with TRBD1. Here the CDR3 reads CASSAGTGKTGELFF. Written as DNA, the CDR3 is TGTGCCAGCAGCGCCGGGACAGGGAAGACCGGGGAGCTGTTTTTT.